This TCR beta chain derives from a study of shared clonotypes between healthy human individuals. Study-wide results and caveats: In several donors, approximately 5% of naive CD4 clonotypes appeared in common.

The method was immunoSEQ multiplex PCR; TCRdb's version includes in-frame clones alone and lacks a portion of them. This sample has hundreds of thousands of clones, with around 90% found just once. Regarding this clone: Its target is not known.

The CDR3 contains 9 residues. V lost 8 bases and J 10 bases, leaving 11 bases between the germline ends. Germline assignment: CDR1 DFQATT and CDR2 SNEGSKA (reference sequence). J is TRBJ1-1 and V is TRBV20-1; no firm D call. This receptor was obtained from a man aged 18 to 30 in good health. Sequencing was performed on memory CD8+ T cells sorted from blood. Noted subset: CD45RO+ cells pooled with CCR7-negative TemRA cells. This CDR3 reads CSSTFGAFF. The CDR3 DNA reads TGCAGTTCGACATTTGGAGCTTTCTTT.